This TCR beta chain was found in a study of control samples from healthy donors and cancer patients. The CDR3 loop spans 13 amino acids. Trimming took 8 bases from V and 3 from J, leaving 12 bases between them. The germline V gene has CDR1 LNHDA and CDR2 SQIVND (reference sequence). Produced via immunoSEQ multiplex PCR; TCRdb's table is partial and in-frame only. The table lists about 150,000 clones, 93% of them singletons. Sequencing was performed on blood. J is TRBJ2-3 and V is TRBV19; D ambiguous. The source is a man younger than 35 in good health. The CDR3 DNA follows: TGTGCCAGTGTCCAGCTAGGAACAGATACGCAGTATTTT. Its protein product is CASVQLGTDTQYF.